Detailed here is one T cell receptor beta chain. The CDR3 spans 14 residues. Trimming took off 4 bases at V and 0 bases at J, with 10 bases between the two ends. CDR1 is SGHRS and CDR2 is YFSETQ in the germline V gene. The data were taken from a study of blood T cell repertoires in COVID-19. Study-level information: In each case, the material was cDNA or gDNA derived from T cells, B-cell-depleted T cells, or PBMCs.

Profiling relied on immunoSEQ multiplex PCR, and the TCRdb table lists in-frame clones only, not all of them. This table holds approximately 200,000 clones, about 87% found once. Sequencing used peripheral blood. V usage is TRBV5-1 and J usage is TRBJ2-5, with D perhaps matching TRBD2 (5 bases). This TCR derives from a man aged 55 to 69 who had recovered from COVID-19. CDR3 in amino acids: CASSGSGNQETQYF. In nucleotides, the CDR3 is TGCGCCAGCAGCGGGAGCGGCAACCAAGAGACCCAGTACTTC.